Listed below are T cell receptor beta chains from one sample, sequenced in a study of tumor-infiltrating lymphocytes in primary liver carcinoma. Using its own MiXCR run on the multiplex PCR reads, TCRdb lists one record per CDR3 protein. The sample contains 75,000 to 80,000 distinct CDR3 sequences, 69% of which appear only once. Sequencing was performed on tumor-adjacent normal liver tissue. These TCRs come from a man aged 35 to 55 with primary liver carcinoma and hepatitis B virus infection. The CDR3 runs from the conserved cysteine through the conserved F or W.

CDR3aa: CSVLEGEQFF
j_gene: TRBJ2-1
v_gene: TRBV29-1

CDR3aa: CSVDWMGQPNEQFF
j_gene: TRBJ2-1
v_gene: TRBV29-1

CDR3aa: CASSQAAGGVSNDQYF
j_gene: TRBJ2-7
v_gene: TRBV4-2

CDR3aa: CVSSPWTGGMNTEAFF
j_gene: TRBJ1-1
v_gene: TRBV28

CDR3aa: CVSSTNTGVSGNEQFF
j_gene: TRBJ2-1
v_gene: TRBV11-2

CDR3aa: CASSYGSGANVPTF
j_gene: TRBJ2-6
v_gene: TRBV6-6

CDR3aa: CASSLDGRFSGTHYYEQFF
j_gene: TRBJ2-1
v_gene: TRBV11-2

CDR3aa: CASNLIRFGELFF
j_gene: TRBJ2-2
v_gene: TRBV11-1

CDR3aa: CASRPTRRCEQYF
j_gene: TRBJ2-7
v_gene: TRBV6-6

CDR3aa: CVRSWRSGTGGFKNLEQYF
j_gene: TRBJ2-7
v_gene: TRBV6-2/TRBV6-3

CDR3aa: CTSSSNRNSYEQYF
j_gene: TRBJ2-7
v_gene: TRBV11-2

CDR3aa: CASTLSMRHYNEQFF
j_gene: TRBJ2-1
v_gene: TRBV6-5

CDR3aa: CSSSFVSGGDNEQFF
j_gene: TRBJ2-1
v_gene: TRBV7-3

CDR3aa: CASTLLQGYEQYF
j_gene: TRBJ2-7
v_gene: TRBV12-3/TRBV12-4

CDR3aa: CASSLVPREGEQYF
j_gene: TRBJ2-7
v_gene: TRBV5-5

CDR3aa: CASSLASYTEAFF
j_gene: TRBJ1-1
v_gene: TRBV6-5

CDR3aa: CVSTPNRGGHTQYF
j_gene: TRBJ2-3
v_gene: TRBV6-5

CDR3aa: CASKFGGSGANVLTF
j_gene: TRBJ2-6
v_gene: TRBV2

CDR3aa: CASSIDRVGRTGELFF
j_gene: TRBJ2-2
v_gene: TRBV11-2

CDR3aa: CASSLARLALGKKETQCF
j_gene: TRBJ2-5
v_gene: TRBV11-2

CDR3aa: CSVDRQAGEQLF
j_gene: TRBJ2-1
v_gene: TRBV29-1

CDR3aa: CASSLRDTDTETFF
j_gene: TRBJ1-1
v_gene: TRBV7-9

CDR3aa: CGSSLTDAAYEQYF
j_gene: TRBJ2-7
v_gene: TRBV11-2

CDR3aa: CAGPPNRRYEQHF
j_gene: TRBJ2-7
v_gene: TRBV6-1

CDR3aa: CSSSESHNNYGYTF
j_gene: TRBJ1-2
v_gene: TRBV6-1

CDR3aa: CASGLGREKNEQFF
j_gene: TRBJ2-1
v_gene: TRBV11-3

CDR3aa: CASLPSGAKVLTF
j_gene: TRBJ2-6
v_gene: TRBV6-6

CDR3aa: CSIDGGWGIRTEAFF
j_gene: TRBJ1-1
v_gene: TRBV29-1

CDR3aa: CASSYEAATTDTQYF
j_gene: TRBJ2-3
v_gene: TRBV6-6

CDR3aa: CASSQVAGPQETQYF
j_gene: TRBJ2-5
v_gene: TRBV4-2

CDR3aa: CSVRTSASWAETQYF
j_gene: TRBJ2-5
v_gene: TRBV29-1

CDR3aa: CASSSLEAQYF
j_gene: TRBJ2-5
v_gene: TRBV6-2/TRBV6-3

CDR3aa: CATSPLPSGNTGELFF
j_gene: TRBJ2-2
v_gene: TRBV9

CDR3aa: CASSQDLAPDMQHF
j_gene: NA
v_gene: TRBV4-3

CDR3aa: CASSLVGPAVTDTQYF
j_gene: TRBJ2-3
v_gene: TRBV11-2

CDR3aa: CASKRAGPSYEHYF
j_gene: TRBJ2-7
v_gene: TRBV6-5

CDR3aa: CAFSVNRTEGYNEQFF
j_gene: TRBJ2-1
v_gene: TRBV10-3

CDR3aa: CASSLAVVETQYF
j_gene: TRBJ2-5
v_gene: TRBV12-3/TRBV12-4

CDR3aa: CASSEEGTGGTGELFF
j_gene: TRBJ2-2
v_gene: TRBV10-2

CDR3aa: CASSLPVQGGETQYF
j_gene: TRBJ2-5
v_gene: TRBV11-2

CDR3aa: CASSLMPSGVNTGELFF
j_gene: TRBJ2-2
v_gene: TRBV5-5

CDR3aa: CASSQNHPYGREGAFF
j_gene: TRBJ1-1
v_gene: TRBV5-6